This TCR beta chain was found in a study of T cell responses to AZD1222 COVID-19 vaccine. Using immunoSEQ multiplex PCR, the repertoire was profiled, and TCRdb retains in-frame clones only, with some absent. The sample carries 90,000 to 150,000 clones, around 88% recorded once. V lost 4 bases and J lost 0, with 13 bases in between. The CDR3 consists of 16 residues. Germline lookup yields CDR1 LGHDT and CDR2 YNNKEL (reference sequence). The TCR comes from an adult in good health. The genes are TRBV3-1 (or the pseudogene TRBV3-2) and TRBJ1-3; TRBD1 might be the D (5 bases). Source: peripheral blood, taken on day 0 of AZD1222 vaccination. Here the CDR3 DNA reads TGTGCCAGCAGCCCCTGGGGCGACATCTCTGGAAACACCATATATTTT. Amino acid sequence: CASSPWGDISGNTIYF.